A single sample is the source of the 13 T cell receptor beta chains below, sequenced in a study of CD8+CD57+ T cells in acquired aplastic anemia. Genomic DNA was employed as the template in profiling TCR beta VDJ and CDR3. TCRdb processed the reads anew with MiXCR; each CDR3 protein has one entry. The sample yields about 160,000 distinct CDR3 sequences, about 64% seen once. Whoever was chosen for sequencing had shown CD8+CD57+ cell expansion by flow cytometry. Sequenced sample: sorted CD4+, CD8+, or CD8+CD57+ T cells (not recorded which) from PBMCs. The receptors here all came from a human donor with aplastic anemia.

V and J are TRBV19 and TRBJ2-5; D is unclear. Germline V gives CDR1 LNHDA, CDR2 SQIVND (reference sequence). This CDR3 spans 11 amino acids. Trimming pared 7 bases from V and 5 bases from J, leaving 8 bases between. The CDR3 DNA reads as TGTGCCAGTACCCACGGGGAGACCCAGTACTTC. Amino acids: CASTHGETQYF.

The chain employs TRBV20-1 and TRBJ1-2; TRBD1 matches 7 bases. V was pared by 6 bases and J by 2 bases, with 12 bases of the junction left unmatched. CDR3 length: 15 residues. Germline V lookup: CDR1 DFQATT, CDR2 SNEGSKA (reference sequence). Written as DNA, the CDR3 is TGCAGTGCAACTATAACAGGGGTCTTGAACTATGGCTACACCTTC. Protein: CSATITGVLNYGYTF.

The V call is TRBV9, the J call TRBJ1-1, with 7 bases lining up with TRBD1. The CDR3 length is 14 residues. V dropped 4 bases and J dropped 0; count of bases not matched to a gene: 3. Germline V lookup: CDR1 SGDLS, CDR2 YYNGEE. For the CDR3, the DNA is TGTGCCAGCAGCCCGGGACAGATGAACACTGAAGCTTTCTTT. It translates to CASSPGQMNTEAFF.

The J gene is TRBJ2-1, the V gene TRBV7-2; 13 bases are shared with TRBD2. The length of the CDR3 is 15 residues. Germline loops: CDR1 SGHTA, CDR2 FQGNSA. Losses at the gene ends were 5 bases for V and 8 bases for J; bases not matched to a gene: 6. The CDR3 spells CASSPGLAGYYEQFF. CDR3 DNA: TGTGCCAGCAGCCCGGGACTAGCGGGATATTATGAGCAGTTCTTC.

The V and J genes are TRBV9 and TRBJ1-2; 9 positions agree with TRBD1. This CDR3 has 17 amino acids. Trimming at V came to 0 bases and at J to 4 bases, leaving 10 bases not matched to a gene. Germline V gives CDR1 SGDLS, CDR2 YYNGEE. The CDR3 DNA sequence: TGTGCCAGCAGCGTAGGGGCAAACAGGGGGCAGGTCTATGGCTACACCTTC. It yields the protein CASSVGANRGQVYGYTF.

The V gene is TRBV10-3, the J gene TRBJ1-5; TRBD1 aligns across 11 bases. This CDR3 is 15 amino acids long. The germline V gene has CDR1 ENHRY and CDR2 SYGVKD. Trimming removed 4 bases from V and 6 bases from J; junction bases left unmatched: 5. The CDR3, as DNA: TGTGCCATCAGTGGGACAGGGGGCGCGGGTCAGCCCCAGCATTTT. Its translation is CAISGTGGAGQPQHF.

The chain combines TRBV20-1 with TRBJ2-1; TRBD2 aligns across 13 bases. CDR3 length: 17 residues. Unmatched junction bases numbered 9, after V lost 6 bases and J lost 1 base. Germline CDR1 is DFQATT and CDR2 is SNEGSKA (reference sequence). The CDR3 loop is CSARLAGGPGSYNEQFF. The CDR3 DNA sequence: TGCAGTGCCCGACTAGCGGGAGGACCGGGTTCCTACAATGAGCAGTTCTTC.

Points on this clonotype: A read error may produce the germline difference seen at one junction end. This chain connects TRBV6-4 to TRBJ2-2; a possible D gene is TRBD2 (6 bases). Germline V gives CDR1 MRHNA, CDR2 SNTAGT. This CDR3 contains 14 residues. CDR3: CASSDVGVTGGLFF. CDR3 nucleotides: TGTGCCAGCAGTGACGTAGGGGTCACCGGGGGGCTGTTTTTT.

The chain is built from TRBV20-1 and TRBJ2-3, with D tentatively TRBD2 (6 bases). The germline gives CDR1 DFQATT, CDR2 SNEGSKA (reference sequence). The CDR3 loop spans 14 amino acids. The CDR3 DNA reads as TGCAGGGCCTTAGCGGATTTTAGCACAGATACGCAGTATTTT. Its protein is CRALADFSTDTQYF.

This rearrangement joins TRBV19 to TRBJ2-5, with TRBD2 identical over 9 bases. The ends lost 5 bases at V and 7 bases at J; junction bases unmatched: 11. Germline V gene sequence: CDR1 LNHDA, CDR2 SQIVND (reference sequence). The CDR3 runs to 15 residues. In nucleotides, the CDR3 is TGTGCCAGTAGTTCACAGCCTAGCGGGATTGGGACCCAGTACTTC. It translates to CASSSQPSGIGTQYF. Using reference TRBV19 and TRBJ2-5 for the parts outside the CDR3, the full variable domain is DGGITQSPKYLFRKEGQNVTLSCEQNLNHDAMYWYRQDPGQGLRLIYYSQIVNDFQKGDIAEGYSVSREKKESFPLTVTSAQKNPTAFYLCASSSQPSGIGTQYFGPGTRLLVL.

V and J are TRBV20-1 and TRBJ1-2, with 8 nucleotides matching TRBD1. In germline, CDR1 is DFQATT, CDR2 SNEGSKA (reference sequence). The CDR3 is 15 residues long. J lost 9 bases, V lost 5 bases, and 17 bases had no gene match. The CDR3 sequence is CSAAEFSGGRDCYTF. In DNA, the CDR3 is TGCAGTGCTGCCGAATTCTCAGGGGGCAGGGATTGCTACACCTTC.

This clonotype was counted a few times. A read error is possible here, since a much larger clone lies one base away. The gene calls are TRBV5-5 and TRBJ1-5; 9 bases agree with TRBD1. V gave up 3 bases and J gave up 11 bases; unmatched junction bases: 15. In germline, CDR1 is SGHKS, CDR2 YYEKEE (reference sequence). The CDR3 consists of 16 residues. The CDR3, as DNA: TGTGCCAGCAGCTGTTACACAGGGGGCCCCGGGGAAGCCCAGCATTTT. It yields the protein CASSCYTGGPGEAQHF.

The rearrangement joins TRBV7-2 to TRBJ1-6, with 11 bases lining up with TRBD1. This CDR3 region has 16 residues. Germline-derived CDR1 and CDR2 are SGHTA and FQGNSA. The J segment lost 10 bases and the V segment lost 5 bases, leaving 10 bases of the junction unmatched. The CDR3 region has the DNA TGTGCCAGCAGCGCTGGCCGGGACAGGGGGGGCTCACCCCTCCACTTT. Translating it yields CASSAGRDRGGSPLHF. Full variable domain (missing parts from reference TRBV7-2 and TRBJ1-6): GAGVSQSPSNKVTEKGKDVELRCDPISGHTALYWYRQSLGQGLEFLIYFQGNSAPDKSGLPSDRFSAERTGGSVSTLTIQRTQQEDSAVYLCASSAGRDRGGSPLHFGNGTRLTVT.